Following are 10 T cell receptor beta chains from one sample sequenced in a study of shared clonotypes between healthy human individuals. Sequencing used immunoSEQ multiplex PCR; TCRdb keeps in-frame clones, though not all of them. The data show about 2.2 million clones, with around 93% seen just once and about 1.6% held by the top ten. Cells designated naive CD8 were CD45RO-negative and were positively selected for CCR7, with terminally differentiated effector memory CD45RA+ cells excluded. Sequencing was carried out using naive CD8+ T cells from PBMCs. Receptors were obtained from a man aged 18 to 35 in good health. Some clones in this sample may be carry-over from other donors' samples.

Here the CDR3 DNA reads TGTGCCATAGGGAGTGAGCAGTACTTC. Its translation: CAIGSEQYF. V and J are TRBV27 and TRBJ2-7, with D maybe TRBD2 (5 bases). V was shortened by 10 bases and J by 7 bases, with 8 bases between the two germline ends. Germline CDR1 and CDR2: MNHEY and SMNVEV (reference sequence). The CDR3 has 9 residues.

CDR3 region: CASSPYRGNTGELFF. In DNA form, the CDR3 reads TGTGCCAGCAGCCCTTACAGGGGGAACACCGGGGAGCTGTTTTTT. The chain uses TRBV7-9 and TRBJ2-2; 7 positions match TRBD1. V shed 5 bases and J 1 base; nucleotides not matched to a gene: 4. Germline CDR1 is SEHNR and CDR2 is FQNEAQ (reference sequence). The CDR3 has 15 amino acids.

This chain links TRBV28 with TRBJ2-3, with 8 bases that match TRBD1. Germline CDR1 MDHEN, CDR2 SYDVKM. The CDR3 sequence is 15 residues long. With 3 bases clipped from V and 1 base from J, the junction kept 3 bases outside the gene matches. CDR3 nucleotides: TGTGCCAGCAGTTTTTGGGGACAGGGCACAGATACGCAGTATTTT. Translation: CASSFWGQGTDTQYF.

The CDR3 DNA reads as TGTGCCAGCCAGAGTAGCGGGAGATCCTCCTACGAGCAGTACTTC. This sequence encodes CASQSSGRSSYEQYF. The rearrangement uses TRBV6-1 and TRBJ2-7; TRBD2 agrees at 9 bases. From germline, CDR1 is MNHNS and CDR2 SASEGT. The junction had 8 bases not matched to a gene; V was cut back by 8 bases and J by 0 bases. The CDR3 loop spans 15 amino acids.

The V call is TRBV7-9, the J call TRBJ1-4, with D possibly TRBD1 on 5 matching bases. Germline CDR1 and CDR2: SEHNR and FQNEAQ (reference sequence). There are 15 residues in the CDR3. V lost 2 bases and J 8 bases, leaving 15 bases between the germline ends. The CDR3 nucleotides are TGTGCCAGCAGCTTATCGATCAGGGAGGTCGAAAAACTGTTTTTT. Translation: CASSLSIREVEKLFF.

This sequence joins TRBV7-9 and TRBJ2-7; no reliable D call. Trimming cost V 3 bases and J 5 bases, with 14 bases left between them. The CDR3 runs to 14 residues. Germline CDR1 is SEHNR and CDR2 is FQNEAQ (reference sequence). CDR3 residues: CASSFGRNADEQYF. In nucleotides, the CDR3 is TGTGCCAGCAGCTTTGGCAGGAACGCCGACGAGCAGTACTTC.

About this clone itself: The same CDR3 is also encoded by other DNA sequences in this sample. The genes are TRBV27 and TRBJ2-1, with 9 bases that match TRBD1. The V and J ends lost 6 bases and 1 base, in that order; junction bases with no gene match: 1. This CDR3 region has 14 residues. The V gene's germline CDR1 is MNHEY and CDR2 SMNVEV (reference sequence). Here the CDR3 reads CASSGQGSYNEQFF. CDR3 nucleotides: TGTGCCAGCAGCGGACAGGGGTCCTACAATGAGCAGTTCTTC.

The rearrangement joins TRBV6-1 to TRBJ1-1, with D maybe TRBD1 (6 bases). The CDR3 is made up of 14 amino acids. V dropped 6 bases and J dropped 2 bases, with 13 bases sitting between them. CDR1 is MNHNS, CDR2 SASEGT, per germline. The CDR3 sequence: CASRLQGPNTEAFF. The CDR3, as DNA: TGTGCCAGCAGACTTCAGGGGCCTAACACTGAAGCTTTCTTT.

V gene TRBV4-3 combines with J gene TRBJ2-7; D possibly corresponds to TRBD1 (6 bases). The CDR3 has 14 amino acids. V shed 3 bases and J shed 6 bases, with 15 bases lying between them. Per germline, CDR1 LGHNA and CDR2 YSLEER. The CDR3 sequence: CASSHLGGESEQYF. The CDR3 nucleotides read TGCGCCAGCAGCCACTTAGGGGGAGAGTCCGAGCAGTACTTC.

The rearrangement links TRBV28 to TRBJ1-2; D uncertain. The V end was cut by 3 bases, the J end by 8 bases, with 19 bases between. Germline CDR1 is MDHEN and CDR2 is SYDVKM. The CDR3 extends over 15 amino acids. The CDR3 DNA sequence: TGTGCCAGCAGTTTCTGGGAGGGAGGGTCTTTAGGCTACACCTTC. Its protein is CASSFWEGGSLGYTF.